Here is one TCR beta chain with its context. This clonotype was seen repeatedly, ten times or more. Its antigen is not yet known. Base-call qualities are not available, and no considerably larger clone is one nucleotide away. Counted from cysteine to phenylalanine, this CDR3 has 15 amino acids. The kept DNA is CDR3 alone, 45 bases in frame from the first base. V was cut back by 4 bases and J by 3 bases, leaving a gap of 15 bases between them. Looking up the germline V gene (reference sequence) yields CDR1 SEHNR and CDR2 FQNEAQ. This sample is part of a study of molecular identifiers for immune sequencing clone quantification (dated by TCRdb to the late 2010s). Describing the broader study: For a replicate experiment, the RNA from either around 20,000 or 100,000 naive CD8 T cells was divided into five aliquots, and four of those aliquots went on to sequencing. This methods study benchmarked molecular-identifier clustering-based TCR repertoire sequencing (MIDCIRS) and TCR RNA copy counting, using CD8 T cells to do so. Summary of the overall study and its limitations: Highly expanded clone sizes could be underestimated because identical TCR molecules may share a barcode. Modeling estimated about 2.8 recovered TCR RNA copies per cell, compared with about ten by digital PCR, which implies roughly 30% capture efficiency. Spiked-in Jurkat TCR RNA (about ten copies' worth), which is not part of the donor repertoire, was contained in the naive libraries. Spiked-in Jurkat TCR RNA equal to a single cell's worth was reported to be detectable even within 1,100,000 naive CD8 T cells. When barcode sub-clustering was not used, chimeric consensus sequences inflated TCR diversity, with chimeras reaching as high as 47%. In CMV-specific effector cells, clones with more than 20 RNA copies accounted for over 99% of molecules, whereas in naive cells such clones accounted for under 1%.

Libraries of naive CD8 T cells were built from anywhere between about 20,000 and 1,000,000 sorted cells, with 10%, 30% or 50% of the purified RNA used. On a BD FACSAria II, naive CD8 T cells were FACS-sorted as CD8+CD4-CCR7+CD45RA+ and collected into RLT Plus buffer. To test detection sensitivity, Jurkat RNA equivalent to more than 9 TCR copies was spiked into samples of roughly 18,000-1,100,000 naive CD8 T cells. Enrichment of CD8 T cells was done with RosetteSep CD8+ T Cell Enrichment Cocktail plus Ficoll-Paque, and ACK red cell lysis came afterward. The library came from PCR. Sequencing used a NextSeq 500. Bulk TCR libraries were prepared as previously described, using TCR primers listed in Table S5. Total RNA was purified with the Qiagen AllPrep DNA/RNA kit. Before analysis, reads from multiple sequencing runs of the same library were pooled. The original methods were these. Only reads with exact TCR constant sequence were kept, trimmed to 150 nt, and grouped by their 12-nt molecular barcodes. Reads within each barcode group were sub-clustered using a 15% Levenshtein threshold, and quality-weighted consensus sequences were constructed for each RNA molecule. Non-functional sequences were excluded, and lower-count sequences lying one edit away from another sequence were also excluded. Based on a fit of two negative binomial distributions, barcode sub-clusters having less than 20% of the maximum read count were discarded. The public reads were quality trimmed at Q25 with fastp and then assembled into clones with MiXCR by TCRdb, keeping productive beta chains. Each CDR3 protein gets just one entry, which takes the most common genes and DNA from the rows behind it. TCRdb's processing, not the authors', yielded these V and J calls. Recorded for this sample are about 40,000 distinct CDR3 sequences; roughly 24% of them occurred a single time. In total, the top ten clones hold around 0.98% of the sample.

This chain joins TRBV7-9 to TRBJ1-1, with the D gene too uncertain to name. The TCR originated in a human donor in good health. Some libraries in this study had Jurkat cell RNA spiked in. The material sequenced was naive CD8+ T cells from blood, with Jurkat cell RNA spiked in. The cell subset or site label here, explained by the study, means: FACS-sorted CD8+CD4-CCR7+CD45RA+ naive T cells. Here the CDR3 is given as CASSSAMRVDTEAFF. The DNA sequence is TGTGCCAGCAGCTCCGCCATGAGGGTTGACACTGAAGCTTTCTTT.